These T cell receptor beta chains were read from a single sample in a study of T cells in Graves' hyperthyroidism and ophthalmopathy. MiXCR, applied by TCRdb to the multiplex PCR reads, yields one record per CDR3 protein. The profile covers fewer than 600,000 distinct CDR3 sequences, with around 14% appearing a single time and about a sixth taken by the ten largest. The sample taken for sequencing was blood. All receptors come from a woman younger than 30 with Graves' hyperthyroidism. Both conserved end residues are part of each CDR3. The D gene is left open where the match is weak. Expanded clones are given a class, and other clones once, few, many or no size at all.

size	V	J	D	CDR3	DNA
many	TRBV7-3	TRBJ2-1	TRBD2	CASSTTSGSSHEQFF	TGTGCCAGCAGCACAACTAGCGGGAGTTCCCATGAGCAGTTCTTC
many	TRBV29-1	TRBJ2-1	TRBD2	CSAPGGTSGTEQFF	TGCAGCGCCCCAGGCGGGACTAGCGGGACCGAGCAGTTCTTC
-	TRBV12-3/TRBV12-4	TRBJ2-2	-	CASRMYSRANTGELFF	TGTGCCAGCCGAATGTACAGCCGAGCGAACACCGGGGAGCTGTTTTTT
few	TRBV6-1	TRBJ1-1	TRBD1	CASRDDRGVPLEAFF	TGTGCCAGCAGAGACGACAGGGGGGTCCCCCTTGAAGCTTTCTTT
many	TRBV12-3/TRBV12-4	TRBJ2-1	TRBD2	CASSLGLAKEQFF	TGTGCCAGCAGCCTTGGACTAGCGAAAGAGCAGTTCTTC
-	TRBV29-1	TRBJ1-1	TRBD1	CSAKDRPEAFF	TGCAGCGCCAAGGACAGGCCTGAAGCTTTCTTT
many	TRBV28	TRBJ2-3	-	CASDGGATGTDTQYF	TGTGCCAGCGATGGAGGGGCTACTGGGACAGATACGCAGTATTTT
many	TRBV11-2	TRBJ2-2	TRBD1	CASSLIPRIGDSTINTGELFF	TGTGCCAGCAGCTTAATCCCCAGAATCGGGGACAGTACAATAAACACCGGGGAGCTGTTTTTT
-	TRBV29-1	TRBJ1-2	TRBD1	CSVEDHENRDRVANGYTF	TGCAGCGTTGAAGATCACGAGAATCGAGACAGGGTTGCGAATGGCTACACCTTC
many	TRBV6-5	TRBJ1-1	TRBD1	CASSYGQGATEAFF	TGTGCCAGCAGTTACGGACAGGGGGCCACTGAAGCTTTCTTT
-	TRBV5-5	TRBJ1-3	-	CASSRDTGNTIYF	TGTGCCAGCAGCAGGGACACGGGAAACACCATATATTTT
-	TRBV7-3	TRBJ2-3	TRBD2	CASSSSQRDWSTDTQYF	TGTGCCAGCAGCTCCTCCCAGCGGGACTGGAGCACAGATACGCAGTATTTT
many	TRBV7-3	TRBJ1-1	-	CASSLSNINTEAFF	TGTGCCAGCAGCTTAAGTAATATAAACACTGAAGCTTTCTTT
few	TRBV5-8	TRBJ2-3	-	CASSLWGMVTNTQYF	TGTGCCAGCAGCTTGTGGGGGATGGTGACAAATACGCAGTATTTT
many	TRBV5-1	TRBJ2-1	-	CASSLSSEQFF	TGCGCCAGCAGCTTAAGCAGTGAGCAGTTCTTC
many	TRBV3-1	TRBJ2-3	-	CASSGGPRSTDTQYF	TGTGCCAGCAGCGGGGGACCTCGCTCCACAGATACGCAGTATTTT
many	TRBV2	TRBJ2-7	TRBD2	CASAGTSGSYEQYF	TGTGCCAGCGCCGGGACTAGCGGCTCCTACGAGCAGTACTTC
-	TRBV3-1	TRBJ2-7	TRBD1	CASSQDRQGSYEQYF	TGTGCCAGCAGCCAAGATAGACAGGGCTCCTACGAGCAGTACTTC